These 25 T cell receptor beta chains came from one sample sequenced in a study of shared T cell receptors in the human thymus. This table comes from immunoSEQ multiplex PCR, and its TCRdb copy is limited to in-frame clones, with some not included. The table lists roughly 500,000 clones, 75% to 80% of them singletons. These data were also filed under a second study, of human thymus T cells.

Sequenced: thymocytes. These receptors were collected from a boy in the first two years of life with a congenital heart defect.

V is TRBV7-2 and J is TRBJ2-5; the D gene is possibly TRBD1 (6 bases). Germline lookup yields CDR1 SGHTA and CDR2 FQGNSA. The CDR3 is made up of 15 amino acids. V was clipped by 0 bases and J by 5 bases, with 13 bases between them. CDR3 nucleotide sequence: TGTGCCAGCAGCTTAGCTCTAGACAGGCTGGAGACCCAGTACTTC. It specifies CASSLALDRLETQYF. The entire variable domain, with the rest obtained from reference TRBV7-2 and TRBJ2-5, is as follows: GAGVSQSPSNKVTEKGKDVELRCDPISGHTALYWYRQSLGQGLEFLIYFQGNSAPDKSGLPSDRFSAERTGGSVSTLTIQRTQQEDSAVYLCASSLALDRLETQYFGPGTRLLVL.

V usage is TRBV5-6 and J usage is TRBJ2-3; the D gene is possibly TRBD2 (6 bases). The V end was cut by 4 bases, the J end by 4 bases, with 13 bases between. Germline V gene data show CDR1 as SGHDT and CDR2 as YYEEEE. The CDR3 totals 14 residues. CDR3 in DNA: TGTGCCAGCAGCGGTACGGGAGTCCCAGATACGCAGTATTTT. It codes for CASSGTGVPDTQYF.

V gene TRBV7-2 combines with J gene TRBJ2-7; a possible D gene is TRBD2 (5 bases). Germline V gives CDR1 SGHTA, CDR2 FQGNSA. This CDR3 contains 15 residues. V lost 5 bases and J lost 0, with 14 bases in between. As DNA, the CDR3 is TGTGCCAGCAGCCCAGCGGTGTTTTTCTCCTACGAGCAGTACTTC. This codes for CASSPAVFFSYEQYF.

This rearrangement joins TRBV4-3 to TRBJ2-2; 8 nucleotides match TRBD2. This CDR3 contains 17 residues. The V and J ends lost 3 bases and 7 bases, in that order; junction bases with no gene match: 13. CDR1 and CDR2 from the germline V gene are LGHNA and YSLEER. The CDR3 DNA is TGCGCCAGCAGCCACAATCGGGAAGCGGGAGCCGGCGGGGAGCTGTTTTTT. As protein: CASSHNREAGAGGELFF.

The CDR3 sequence is CASSPTGTSSNTGELFF. DNA for the CDR3: TGCGCCAGCAGCCCCACAGGAACTAGCTCGAACACCGGGGAGCTGTTTTTT. J is TRBJ2-2 and V is TRBV4-1, with a possible D match to TRBD2 (6 bases). CDR3 length: 17 residues. Germline lookup yields CDR1 MGHRA and CDR2 YSYEKL. V was shortened by 4 bases and J by 0 bases, with 15 bases between the two germline ends.

This chain uses TRBV27 with TRBJ2-7; TRBD1 is a possible D gene (6 bases). CDR3 length: 13 residues. The V end lost 9 bases, the J end lost 3 bases, and 15 bases lay between the germline ends. Per germline, CDR1 MNHEY and CDR2 SMNVEV (reference sequence). The CDR3 sequence is CASRPGQSYEQYF. In DNA, the CDR3 is TGTGCCAGTCGACCGGGACAAAGCTACGAGCAGTACTTC.

This clone was counted only a few times. V is TRBV4-1 and J is TRBJ1-1, with 7 positions matching TRBD1. This CDR3 comprises 17 residues. V lost 1 base to trimming and J lost 0 bases; unmatched junction nucleotides: 8. Per germline, CDR1 MGHRA and CDR2 YSYEKL. The CDR3, as DNA: TGCGCCAGCAGCCAAGGCGCTAAGGGGGCGGTGAACACTGAAGCTTTCTTT. Translated, it gives CASSQGAKGAVNTEAFF.

A few counts support this clone. The V gene is TRBV6-1, the J gene TRBJ2-7; weak D call: TRBD2 (6 bases). V was clipped by 7 bases and J by 4 bases, with 20 bases between them. The germline CDR1 and CDR2 sequences are MNHNS and SASEGT. The CDR3 runs 15 residues. The CDR3: CASTLGGSQKYEQYF. The CDR3 DNA follows: TGTGCCAGCACCCTCGGGGGATCGCAAAAATACGAGCAGTACTTC.

This clone was seen only once. The rearrangement uses TRBV2 and TRBJ2-5, with TRBD1 matching over 9 bases. Judging by the DNA end, TRBJ2-7 fits better; the J call may be wrong. Germline V gene sequence: CDR1 SNHLY, CDR2 FYNNEI. The CDR3 covers 14 residues. CDR3 DNA: TGTGCCAGCAGGCCGGGACAGGGATCTTGCGAGCAGTACTTC. Translation gives CASRPGQGSCEQYF.

This rearrangement joins TRBV11-2 to TRBJ2-7; D possibly corresponds to TRBD2 (6 bases). Germline CDR1 SGHAT, CDR2 FQNNGV. This CDR3 is built from 15 residues. With 7 bases removed from V and 0 bases from J, the gap between germline ends came to 16 bases. CDR3 sequence reads: CASINRGVGSYEQYF. The CDR3 coding sequence is TGTGCCAGCATCAATCGCGGGGTTGGCTCCTACGAGCAGTACTTC.

The CDR3 region is CASSSLLGTGAYEQYF. The CDR3 DNA sequence: TGTGCCAGCAGCTCTTTGTTGGGGACAGGGGCCTACGAGCAGTACTTC. This chain joins TRBV5-6 and TRBJ2-7; 10 positions match TRBD1. V lost 3 bases, J lost 2 bases, and 8 bases stayed unmatched. Germline values: CDR1 SGHDT, CDR2 YYEEEE. The CDR3 has 16 residues.

CDR3 coding DNA: TGTGCCAGCAGCGCATACCGGGACACAACCTACGAGCAGTACTTC. As protein: CASSAYRDTTYEQYF. The J gene is TRBJ2-7, the V gene TRBV7-2, with a weak D call TRBD1 (6 bases). The CDR3 is 15 residues long. Looked up from germline, CDR1 is SGHTA and CDR2 is FQGNSA. The V end was cut by 5 bases, the J end by 2 bases, with 16 bases between.

This clone was counted only a few times. The chain carries TRBV19 and TRBJ2-2; perhaps TRBD1 as D (5 bases). Deletions cut 3 bases from V and 6 bases from J, with 11 bases between. The CDR3 is made up of 14 amino acids. The germline CDR1 and CDR2 sequences are LNHDA and SQIVND (reference sequence). In DNA form, the CDR3 reads TGTGCCAGTAGTATCCGACAGTCGTCCGGGGAGCTGTTTTTT. Protein: CASSIRQSSGELFF.

The chain recombines TRBV14 with TRBJ2-7; 7 positions match TRBD2. Germline CDR1 SGHDN, CDR2 FVKESK. The CDR3 extends over 14 amino acids. J was trimmed by 7 bases and V by 4 bases; bases with no gene match: 10. The CDR3 sequence is CASSPNGGRGEQYF. DNA of the CDR3: TGTGCCAGCAGCCCCAATGGAGGGAGGGGAGAGCAGTACTTC.

This sequence joins TRBV4-1 and TRBJ2-5; D possibly corresponds to TRBD2 (5 bases). The better agreement between TRBJ2-7 and the DNA end casts doubt on the J call. Germline CDR1 is MGHRA and CDR2 is YSYEKL. This CDR3 spans 14 amino acids. The CDR3, as DNA: TGCGCCAGCAGCCAAGAGCCTAGCAGCTACGAGCAGTACTTC. Translated, it gives CASSQEPSSYEQYF.

This clone was seen a few times. This sequence joins TRBV15 and TRBJ1-1, with D maybe TRBD1 (5 bases). Deletions cut 0 bases from V and 3 bases from J, with 17 bases between. Germline CDR1 and CDR2: LNHNV and YYDKDF (reference sequence). The CDR3 is made up of 17 amino acids. The CDR3 DNA reads as TGTGCCACCAGCAGAGATCTTCGGGTTCCGGGGGACACTGAAGCTTTCTTT. Translated, it gives CATSRDLRVPGDTEAFF.

The V call is TRBV27, the J call TRBJ2-2, with D perhaps matching TRBD2 (6 bases). CDR3 length equals 17 residues. The germline CDR1 and CDR2 sequences are MNHEY and SMNVEV (reference sequence). V was shortened by 7 bases and J by 0 bases, with 18 bases between the two germline ends. The CDR3 loop reads CASNPGSAGSNTGELFF. The CDR3 DNA reads TGTGCCAGCAACCCCGGTAGTGCGGGGTCGAACACCGGGGAGCTGTTTTTT.

V gene TRBV5-4 combines with J gene TRBJ2-7; perhaps TRBD2 as D (8 bases). This CDR3 has 17 residues. With 2 bases removed from V and 6 bases from J, the gap between germline ends came to 24 bases. Per germline, CDR1 SGHNT and CDR2 YYREEE (reference sequence). CDR3 amino acids: CASSFRGGWTSRSEQYF. CDR3 bases: TGTGCCAGCAGCTTCAGGGGGGGATGGACTAGCCGCAGCGAGCAGTACTTC.

This clone was observed once. V and J are TRBV18 and TRBJ1-5; D is perhaps TRBD1 (6 bases). Per the germline V gene, CDR1 is KGHSH and CDR2 is LQKENI. The CDR3 runs 15 residues. Deletions cut 6 bases from V and 0 bases from J, with 12 bases between. The CDR3 nucleotides read TGTGCCAGCTCCCAGGACAGCAATAGCAATCAGCCCCAGCATTTT. This gives the protein CASSQDSNSNQPQHF.

This chain connects TRBV14 to TRBJ2-1; TRBD2 matches at 10 bases. Germline V gene data show CDR1 as SGHDN and CDR2 as FVKESK. The CDR3 extends over 13 amino acids. V lost 4 bases to trimming and J lost 6 bases; unmatched junction nucleotides: 0. DNA for the CDR3: TGTGCCAGCAGCCTAGCGGGAGGCAATGAGCAGTTCTTC. It is translated as CASSLAGGNEQFF.

This clone was seen just once. The chain is built from TRBV4-1 and TRBJ2-1; 10 bases match TRBD2. With V trimmed by 0 bases and J by 1 base, 9 bases remained unmatched. In germline, CDR1 is MGHRA, CDR2 YSYEKL. This CDR3 has 19 amino acids. The CDR3 is CASSQERLAGVGSYNEQFF. The CDR3 DNA is TGCGCCAGCAGCCAAGAGCGGCTAGCGGGAGTGGGATCCTACAATGAGCAGTTCTTC.

The chain links TRBV4-1 to TRBJ1-2; the D gene is possibly TRBD1 (6 bases). This CDR3 contains 15 residues. Trimming pared 0 bases from V and 2 bases from J, leaving 10 bases between. CDR1 is MGHRA, CDR2 YSYEKL, per germline. CDR3 protein: CASSQEAGANYGYTF. The DNA of the CDR3 is TGCGCCAGCAGCCAAGAGGCGGGGGCCAACTATGGCTACACCTTC.

This clone turned up a few times. V and J are TRBV11-2 and TRBJ2-7, with 7 positions matching TRBD2. Germline CDR1 and CDR2: SGHAT and FQNNGV. The CDR3 is made up of 16 amino acids. Losses at the gene ends were 3 bases for V and 3 bases for J; bases not matched to a gene: 11. As DNA, the CDR3 is TGTGCCAGCAGCTTTGTAGGGGCGGGAGCGATCTACGAGCAGTACTTC. Protein sequence: CASSFVGAGAIYEQYF. Full variable domain (outside the CDR3, taken from reference TRBV11-2 and TRBJ2-7): EAGVAQSPRYKIIEKRQSVAFWCNPISGHATLYWYQQILGQGPKLLIQFQNNGVVDDSQLPKDRFSAERLKGVDSTLKIQPAKLEDSAVYLCASSFVGAGAIYEQYFGPGTRLTVT.

The chain carries TRBV4-3 and TRBJ2-7, with TRBD2 identical over 12 bases. Germline trimming cut 1 base from V and 5 bases from J; bases unmatched to any gene: 9. Germline CDR1 LGHNA, CDR2 YSLEER. This CDR3 region has 17 residues. The CDR3 DNA reads TGCGCCAGCAGCCAAGGCCTAGCGGGAGGGACAAACAACGAGCAGTACTTC. Amino acids: CASSQGLAGGTNNEQYF.

The rearrangement links TRBV19 to TRBJ1-1; 7 nucleotides match TRBD1. This CDR3 comprises 15 residues. V was pared by 5 bases and J by 5 bases, with 11 bases of the junction left unmatched. Germline V gives CDR1 LNHDA, CDR2 SQIVND (reference sequence). The CDR3 coding sequence is TGTGCCAGTAGTTCAGGGGGGCTAAGTTCTACTGAAGCTTTCTTT. Its translation: CASSSGGLSSTEAFF.